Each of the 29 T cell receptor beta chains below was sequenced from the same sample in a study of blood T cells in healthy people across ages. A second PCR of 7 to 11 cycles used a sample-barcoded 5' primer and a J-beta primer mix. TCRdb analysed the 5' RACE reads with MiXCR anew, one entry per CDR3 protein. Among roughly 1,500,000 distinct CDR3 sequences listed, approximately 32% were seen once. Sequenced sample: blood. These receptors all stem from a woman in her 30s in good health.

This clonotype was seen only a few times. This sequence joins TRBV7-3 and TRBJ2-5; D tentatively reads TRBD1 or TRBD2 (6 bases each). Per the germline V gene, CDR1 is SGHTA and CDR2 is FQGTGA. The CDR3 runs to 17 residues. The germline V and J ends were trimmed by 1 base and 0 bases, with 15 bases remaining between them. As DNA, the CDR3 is TGTGCCAGCAGCTTAATTAACGGAGGGGGAGACCAAGAGACCCAGTACTTC. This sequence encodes CASSLINGGGDQETQYF.

CDR3 in amino acids: CASSLLGGLRSYEQYF. The CDR3 DNA sequence: TGTGCCAGCAGCTTGTTAGGGGGTCTGCGATCCTACGAGCAGTACTTC. The chain joins TRBV11-1 to TRBJ2-7; a possible D gene is TRBD1 (6 bases). The CDR3 spans 16 residues. Trimming took off 3 bases at V and 1 base at J, with 16 bases between the two ends. CDR1 is SGHAT and CDR2 is FQDESV in the germline V gene (reference sequence).

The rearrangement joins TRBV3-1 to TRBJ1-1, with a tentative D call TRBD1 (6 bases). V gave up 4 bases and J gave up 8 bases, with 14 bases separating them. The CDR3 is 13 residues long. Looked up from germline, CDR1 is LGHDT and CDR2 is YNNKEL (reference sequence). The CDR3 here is CASSPRGQPEAFF. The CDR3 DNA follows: TGTGCCAGCAGCCCCCGGGGGCAGCCAGAAGCTTTCTTT.

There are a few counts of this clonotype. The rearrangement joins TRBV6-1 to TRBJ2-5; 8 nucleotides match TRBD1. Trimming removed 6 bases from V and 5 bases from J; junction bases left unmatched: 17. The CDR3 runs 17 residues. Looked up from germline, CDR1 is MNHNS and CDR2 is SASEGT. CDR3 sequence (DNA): TGTGCCAGCAGCCCAGACAGGGGTGGGCGGCTAGGGGAGACCCAGTACTTC. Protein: CASSPDRGGRLGETQYF.

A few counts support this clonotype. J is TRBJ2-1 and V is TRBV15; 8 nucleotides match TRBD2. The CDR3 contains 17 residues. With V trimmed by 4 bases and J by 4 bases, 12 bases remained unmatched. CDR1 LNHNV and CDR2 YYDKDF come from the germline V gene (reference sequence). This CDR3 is CATSIVDGREAYNEQFF. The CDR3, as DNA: TGTGCCACCAGCATTGTAGATGGGCGGGAGGCTTACAATGAGCAGTTCTTC.

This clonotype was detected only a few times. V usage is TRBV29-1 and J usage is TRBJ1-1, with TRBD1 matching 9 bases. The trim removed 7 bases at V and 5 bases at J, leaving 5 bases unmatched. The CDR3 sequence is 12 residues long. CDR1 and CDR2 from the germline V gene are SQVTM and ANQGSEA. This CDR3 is CSDLTGGTEAFF. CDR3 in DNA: TGCAGCGACCTGACAGGGGGGACTGAAGCTTTCTTT.

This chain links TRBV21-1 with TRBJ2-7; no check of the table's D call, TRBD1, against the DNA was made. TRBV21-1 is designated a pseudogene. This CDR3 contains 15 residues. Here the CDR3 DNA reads TGTGCCAGCAGCAATTCTGGACAGGGGTCCTACGAGCAGTACTTC. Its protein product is CASSNSGQGSYEQYF.

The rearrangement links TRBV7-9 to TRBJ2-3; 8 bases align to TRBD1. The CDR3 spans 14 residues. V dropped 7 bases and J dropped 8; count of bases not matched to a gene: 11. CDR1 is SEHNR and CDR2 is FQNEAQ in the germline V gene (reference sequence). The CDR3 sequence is CASKDRADGPTQYF. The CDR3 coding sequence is TGTGCCAGCAAGGACAGGGCCGACGGCCCTACGCAGTATTTT.

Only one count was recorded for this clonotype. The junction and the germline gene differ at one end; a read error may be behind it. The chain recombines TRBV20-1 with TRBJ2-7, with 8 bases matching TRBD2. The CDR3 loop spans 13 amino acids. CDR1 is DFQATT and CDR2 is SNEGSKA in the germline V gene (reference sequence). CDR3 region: CGAGRREVYEQYF. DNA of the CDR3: TGCGGTGCTGGGCGGCGGGAGGTCTACGAGCAGTACTTC.

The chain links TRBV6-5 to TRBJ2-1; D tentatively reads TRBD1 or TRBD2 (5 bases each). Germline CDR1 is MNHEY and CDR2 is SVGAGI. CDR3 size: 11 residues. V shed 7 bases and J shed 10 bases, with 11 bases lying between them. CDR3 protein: CASKLGVEQFF. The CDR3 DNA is TGTGCCAGCAAACTAGGGGTAGAGCAGTTCTTC.

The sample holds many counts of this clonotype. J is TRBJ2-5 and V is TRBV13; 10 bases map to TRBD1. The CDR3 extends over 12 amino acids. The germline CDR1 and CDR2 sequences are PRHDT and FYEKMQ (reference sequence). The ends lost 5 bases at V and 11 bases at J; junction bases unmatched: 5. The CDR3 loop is CASSPGQGEQYF. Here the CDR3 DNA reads TGTGCCAGCAGCCCTGGACAGGGGGAGCAGTACTTC.

In DNA form, the CDR3 reads TGTGCCAGCAGCCAACTAGCGGGGGGGCTAGGTACGCAGTATTTT. It translates to CASSQLAGGLGTQYF. This chain connects TRBV6-5 to TRBJ2-3, with 13 nucleotides matching TRBD2. Germline V CDR1 and CDR2: MNHEY, SVGAGI. The V gene end was trimmed by 6 bases and the J gene end by 8 bases; junction bases not matched to a gene: 8. CDR3 length equals 15 residues.

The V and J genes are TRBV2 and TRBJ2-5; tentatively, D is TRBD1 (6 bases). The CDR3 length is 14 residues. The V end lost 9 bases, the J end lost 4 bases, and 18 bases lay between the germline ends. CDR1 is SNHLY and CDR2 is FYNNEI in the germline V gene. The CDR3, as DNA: TGTGCCAGACCCTCAGGGGCGCGTATAGAGACCCAGTACTTC. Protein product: CARPSGARIETQYF. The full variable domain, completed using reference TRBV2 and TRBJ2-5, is EPEVTQTPSHQVTQMGQEVILRCVPISNHLYFYWYRQILGQKVEFLVSFYNNEISEKSEIFDDQFSVERPDGSNFTLKIRSTKLEDSAMYFCARPSGARIETQYFGPGTRLLVL.

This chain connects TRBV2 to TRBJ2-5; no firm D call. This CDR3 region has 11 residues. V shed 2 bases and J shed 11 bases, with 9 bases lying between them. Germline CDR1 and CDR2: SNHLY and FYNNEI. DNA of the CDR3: TGTGCCAGCAGTGAAAATTACGGGCAGTACTTC. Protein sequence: CASSENYGQYF.

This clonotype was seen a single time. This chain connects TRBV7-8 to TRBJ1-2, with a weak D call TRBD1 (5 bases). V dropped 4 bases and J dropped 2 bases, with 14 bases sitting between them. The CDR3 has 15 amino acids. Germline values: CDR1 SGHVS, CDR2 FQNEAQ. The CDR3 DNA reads TGTGCCAGCAGCTCAGGGAAGGGATTCAACTATGGCTACACCTTC. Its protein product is CASSSGKGFNYGYTF.

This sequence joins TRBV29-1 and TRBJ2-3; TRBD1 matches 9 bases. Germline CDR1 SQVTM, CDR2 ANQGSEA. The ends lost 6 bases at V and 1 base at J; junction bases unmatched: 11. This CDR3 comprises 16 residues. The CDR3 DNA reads TGCAGCGTGACAGGGGGTGCTGATCGGGGCACAGATACGCAGTATTTT. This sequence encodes CSVTGGADRGTDTQYF.

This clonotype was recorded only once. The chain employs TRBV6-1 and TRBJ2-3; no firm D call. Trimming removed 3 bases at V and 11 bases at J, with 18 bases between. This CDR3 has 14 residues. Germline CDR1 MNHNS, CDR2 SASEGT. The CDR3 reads CASSEMLTTYLQYF. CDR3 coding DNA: TGTGCCAGCAGTGAGATGCTTACCACATATTTGCAGTATTTT.

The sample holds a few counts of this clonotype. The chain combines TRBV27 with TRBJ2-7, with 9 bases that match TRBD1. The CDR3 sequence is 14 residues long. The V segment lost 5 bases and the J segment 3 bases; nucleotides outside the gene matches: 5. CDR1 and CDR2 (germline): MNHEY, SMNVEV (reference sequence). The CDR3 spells CASSRTGVHYEQYF. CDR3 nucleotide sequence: TGTGCCAGCAGTCGGACAGGGGTGCACTACGAGCAGTACTTC.

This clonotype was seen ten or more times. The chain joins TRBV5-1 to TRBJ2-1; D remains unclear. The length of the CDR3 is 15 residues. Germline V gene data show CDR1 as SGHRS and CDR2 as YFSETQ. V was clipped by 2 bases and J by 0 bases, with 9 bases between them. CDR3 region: CASSLNVGSYNEQFF. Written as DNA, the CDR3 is TGCGCCAGCAGCTTAAACGTTGGCTCCTACAATGAGCAGTTCTTC. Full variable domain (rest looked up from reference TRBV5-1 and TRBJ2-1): KAGVTQTPRYLIKTRGQQVTLSCSPISGHRSVSWYQQTPGQGLQFLFEYFSETQRNKGNFPGRFSGRQFSNSRSEMNVSTLELGDSALYLCASSLNVGSYNEQFFGPGTRLTVL.

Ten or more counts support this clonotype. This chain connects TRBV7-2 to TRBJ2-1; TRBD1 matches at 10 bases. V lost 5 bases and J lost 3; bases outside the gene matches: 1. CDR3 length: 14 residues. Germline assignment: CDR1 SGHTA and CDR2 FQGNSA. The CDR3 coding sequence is TGTGCCAGCAGCCGGGACAGGGGCTACAATGAGCAGTTCTTC. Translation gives CASSRDRGYNEQFF.

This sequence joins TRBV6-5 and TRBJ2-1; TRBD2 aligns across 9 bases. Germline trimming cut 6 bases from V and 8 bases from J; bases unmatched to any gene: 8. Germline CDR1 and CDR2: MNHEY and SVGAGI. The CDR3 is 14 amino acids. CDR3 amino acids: CASSPAGGPYEQFF. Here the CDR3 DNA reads TGTGCCAGCAGCCCTGCGGGGGGGCCTTATGAGCAGTTCTTC.

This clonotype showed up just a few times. The CDR3: CASSDTEGYGYTF. The CDR3 bases are TGCGCCAGCAGTGATACAGAAGGCTATGGCTACACCTTC. V gene TRBV10-1 combines with J gene TRBJ1-2; D is unresolved. This CDR3 spans 13 amino acids. With 3 bases removed from V and 4 bases from J, the gap between germline ends came to 9 bases. Germline values: CDR1 WNHNN, CDR2 SYGVQD (reference sequence).

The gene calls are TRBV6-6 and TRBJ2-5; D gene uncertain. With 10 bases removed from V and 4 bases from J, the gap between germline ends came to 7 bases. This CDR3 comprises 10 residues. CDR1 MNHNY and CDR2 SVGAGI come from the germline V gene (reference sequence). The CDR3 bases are TGTGCCACACTTGGAGAGACCCAGTACTTC. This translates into CATLGETQYF.

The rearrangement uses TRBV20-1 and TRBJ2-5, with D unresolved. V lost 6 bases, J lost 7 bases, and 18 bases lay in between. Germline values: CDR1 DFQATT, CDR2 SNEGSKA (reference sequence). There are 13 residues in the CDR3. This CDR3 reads CSALPGRVGTQYF. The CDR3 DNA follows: TGCAGTGCCCTCCCTGGGCGTGTCGGGACCCAGTACTTC.

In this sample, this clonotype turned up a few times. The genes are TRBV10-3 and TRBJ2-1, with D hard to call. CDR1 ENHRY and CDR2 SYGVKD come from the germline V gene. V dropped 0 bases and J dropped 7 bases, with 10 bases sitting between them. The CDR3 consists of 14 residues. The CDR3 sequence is CAISESYKGNEQFF. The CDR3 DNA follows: TGTGCCATCAGTGAGTCTTACAAGGGAAATGAGCAGTTCTTC.

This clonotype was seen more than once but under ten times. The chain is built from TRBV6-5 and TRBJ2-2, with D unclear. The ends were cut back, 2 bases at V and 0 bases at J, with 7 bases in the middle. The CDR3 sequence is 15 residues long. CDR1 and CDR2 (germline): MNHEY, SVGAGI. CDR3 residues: CASSYEVANTGELFF. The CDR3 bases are TGTGCCAGCAGTTACGAGGTAGCGAACACCGGGGAGCTGTTTTTT.

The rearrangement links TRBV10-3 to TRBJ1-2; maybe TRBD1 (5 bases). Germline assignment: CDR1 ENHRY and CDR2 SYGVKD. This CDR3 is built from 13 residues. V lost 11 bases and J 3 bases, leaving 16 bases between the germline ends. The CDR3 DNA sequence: TGTGCCCCCTCAGACAGACTCTACTATGGCTACACCTTC. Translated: CAPSDRLYYGYTF.

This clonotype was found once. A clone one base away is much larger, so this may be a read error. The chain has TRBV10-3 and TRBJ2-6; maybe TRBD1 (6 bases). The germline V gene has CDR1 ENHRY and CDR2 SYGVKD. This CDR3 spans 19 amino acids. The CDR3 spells CAISTLSGQGSSGANVRTF. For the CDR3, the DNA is TGTGCCATCAGTACACTTTCCGGGCAGGGGAGCTCTGGGGCCAACGTCCGGACTTTC.

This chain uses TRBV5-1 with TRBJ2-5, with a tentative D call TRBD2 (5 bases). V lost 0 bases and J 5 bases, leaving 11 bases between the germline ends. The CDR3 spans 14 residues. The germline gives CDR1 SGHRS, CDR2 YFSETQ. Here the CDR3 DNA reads TGCGCCAGCAGCTTGGAGAAGCGCGGGGAGACCCAGTACTTC. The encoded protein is CASSLEKRGETQYF.